In its sample, the clone carrying this T cell receptor (beta chain) was seen a few times. Its antigen is not known. This record belongs to a study of CD8 T cells in ankylosing spondylitis. Trimming removed 2 bases from V and 7 bases from J, with 9 bases in between. There are 13 residues in the CDR3. Per germline, CDR1 SGHTA and CDR2 FQGNSA. Study-level points and caveats: It was reported that disease-linked clones were significantly enriched in matched ankylosing spondylitis synovial fluid. A motif in TCR beta, a set of about 8 highly homologous variants, appeared characteristic of ankylosing spondylitis blood. Reactive arthritis synovial fluid and blood were previously reported to contain some motif variants.

TCRdb redid the calling of the 5' RACE reads with MiXCR, one entry per CDR3 protein. Among a few hundred thousand distinct CDR3 sequences, 20% to 25% were seen once, and the ten largest hold roughly 16%. The clonotype originates from a male donor with ankylosing spondylitis. The gene calls are TRBV7-2 and TRBJ2-1, with D possibly matching TRBD1 (5 bases). The sequenced sample consisted of blood, either unsorted or a sorted T cell fraction (not recorded which). DNA of the CDR3: TGTGCCAGCAGCTTACTTCAGGGTAATGAGCAGTTCTTC. It is translated as CASSLLQGNEQFF. The full variable domain, in which reference TRBV7-2 and TRBJ2-1 provide the parts outside the CDR3, is GAGVSQSPSNKVTEKGKDVELRCDPISGHTALYWYRQSLGQGLEFLIYFQGNSAPDKSGLPSDRFSAERTGGSVSTLTIQRTQQEDSAVYLCASSLLQGNEQFFGPGTRLTVL.